The 19 T cell receptor beta chains listed next were all sequenced from one sample in a study of post-analysis software for immune sequencing data. Study observations and caveats: Higher frequency in patients than in controls was seen for roughly five TRBV segments, with TRBV5-6, TRBV5-1 and TRBV20-1 among them.

Built from TCR beta cDNA, the libraries had unique molecular identifiers in them. Each CDR3 protein gets one entry after TCRdb re-called the PCR reads with MiXCR. Of about 800,000 distinct CDR3 sequences in the sample, about 27% are singletons; the top ten hold more than 0.45%. No antigen has been identified for these receptors. Sample: blood. The receptors shown here come from a girl aged 5-17 years with multiple sclerosis.

The CDR3 region is CASSKTGAVYNEQFF. The CDR3 DNA follows: TGTGCCAGCAGTAAGACAGGGGCGGTCTACAATGAGCAGTTCTTC. The chain has TRBV7-2 and TRBJ2-1, with 8 bases that match TRBD1. Germline-derived CDR1 and CDR2 are SGHTA and FQGNSA. The CDR3 runs to 15 residues. The ends lost 6 bases at V and 3 bases at J; junction bases unmatched: 7.

The chain is built from TRBV7-9 and TRBJ2-5; 8 bases are a match to TRBD1. The V segment lost 6 bases and the J segment 1 base; nucleotides outside the gene matches: 10. The length of the CDR3 is 16 residues. Germline V CDR1 and CDR2: SEHNR, FQNEAQ (reference sequence). The CDR3 DNA reads TGTGCCAGCAGTTCCCAGGGGGCGCCGATCCAAGAGACCCAGTACTTC. Protein sequence: CASSSQGAPIQETQYF.

The chain links TRBV20-1 to TRBJ1-1, with unresolved D. Per the germline V gene, CDR1 is DFQATT and CDR2 is SNEGSKA (reference sequence). Trimming removed 4 bases from V and 0 bases from J, with 6 bases in between. This CDR3 region has 12 residues. The CDR3 loop reads CSAKIMNTEAFF. The CDR3 region has the DNA TGCAGTGCTAAGATAATGAACACTGAAGCTTTCTTT.

This clonotype was observed a few times. The chain is built from TRBV5-1 and TRBJ2-1; 8 bases are shared with TRBD1. This CDR3 region has 14 residues. In germline, CDR1 is SGHRS, CDR2 YFSETQ. Trimming at V came to 0 bases and at J to 5 bases, leaving 1 base not matched to a gene. Here the CDR3 reads CASSLADRDNEQFF. CDR3 coding DNA: TGCGCCAGCAGCTTGGCGGACAGGGACAATGAGCAGTTCTTC.

The gene calls are TRBV7-2 and TRBJ1-2; D is undetermined. Between the trimmed V and J ends, which lost 0 bases and 4 bases, there was a span of 6 bases. Looked up from germline, CDR1 is SGHTA and CDR2 is FQGNSA. The CDR3 runs to 13 residues. Written as DNA, the CDR3 is TGTGCCAGCAGCTTAGCTGTCGGCTATGGCTACACCTTC. Residues: CASSLAVGYGYTF.

The chain is built from TRBV6-5 and TRBJ1-5; D not certain. V was trimmed by 0 bases and J by 5 bases, leaving 14 bases between them. The length of the CDR3 is 16 residues. Germline CDR1 is MNHEY and CDR2 is SVGAGI. The CDR3 DNA reads TGTGCCAGCAGTTACTCAGTGGTTCTGGATGATCAGCCCCAGCATTTT. Encoded protein: CASSYSVVLDDQPQHF.

This clonotype came up a few times. The rearrangement joins TRBV11-2 to TRBJ2-5; D is possibly TRBD1 (6 bases). The CDR3 runs to 15 residues. With 0 bases removed from V and 1 base from J, the gap between germline ends came to 9 bases. The germline gives CDR1 SGHAT, CDR2 FQNNGV. The CDR3 bases are TGTGCCAGCAGCTTAGATGGGGGCACCCAAGAGACCCAGTACTTC. Its protein is CASSLDGGTQETQYF.

The chain uses TRBV27 and TRBJ2-5, with a tentative D call TRBD2 (6 bases). Trimming took off 3 bases at V and 11 bases at J, with 16 bases between the two ends. The CDR3 is 13 amino acids. Germline V lookup: CDR1 MNHEY, CDR2 SMNVEV (reference sequence). The CDR3 loop is CASSLLGFREQYF. The CDR3 DNA reads as TGTGCCAGCAGTTTGTTGGGGTTTCGGGAGCAGTACTTC.

This sequence joins TRBV3-1 and TRBJ2-6; 8 nucleotides match TRBD1. The germline gives CDR1 LGHDT, CDR2 YNNKEL (reference sequence). The CDR3 has 21 residues. Trimming took 0 bases from V and 0 from J; bases not matched to a gene: 13. The CDR3 spells CASSQDPGVWDRISGANVLTF. The CDR3 region has the DNA TGTGCCAGCAGCCAAGATCCGGGAGTATGGGACAGGATCTCTGGGGCCAACGTCCTGACTTTC.

A few counts support this clonotype. The chain uses TRBV6-2 or TRBV6-3 and TRBJ2-1, with 11 bases that match TRBD2. V lost 0 bases, J lost 7 bases, and 5 bases stayed unmatched. Germline V gives CDR1 MNHEY, CDR2 SVGEGT. The CDR3 contains 16 residues. For the CDR3, the DNA is TGTGCCAGCAGTTACTCCCTAGCGGGAGGTAAGAATGAGCAGTTCTTC. Residues: CASSYSLAGGKNEQFF.

The gene calls are TRBV12-3 or TRBV12-4 and TRBJ2-3; the D gene is possibly TRBD2 (5 bases). This CDR3 is built from 16 residues. Between the trimmed V and J ends, which lost 2 bases and 4 bases, there was a span of 16 bases. CDR3 protein: CASSLRRGGLSDTQYF. CDR3 bases: TGTGCCAGCAGTTTAAGGAGAGGAGGCCTCTCAGATACGCAGTATTTT.

This clonotype was detected only a few times. The chain joins TRBV20-1 to TRBJ2-3, with a possible D match to TRBD1 (6 bases). This CDR3 spans 12 amino acids. Germline CDR1 reads DFQATT; CDR2 reads SNEGSKA (reference sequence). Trimming stripped 5 bases from V and 4 bases from J, with 10 bases between. The CDR3 coding sequence is TGCAGTGCTCCGGGACACTCAGATACGCAGTATTTT. Its protein is CSAPGHSDTQYF.

A few counts support this clonotype. The gene calls are TRBV7-2 and TRBJ1-1; D is undetermined. V gave up 2 bases and J gave up 1 base, with 8 bases separating them. The CDR3 is 14 amino acids. The germline CDR1 and CDR2 sequences are SGHTA and FQGNSA. CDR3 residues: CASSLTPRNTEAFF. Here the CDR3 DNA reads TGTGCCAGCAGCTTAACCCCCAGGAACACTGAAGCTTTCTTT.

The chain carries TRBV6-2 or TRBV6-3 and TRBJ2-1; D perhaps matches TRBD1 (7 bases). Per germline, CDR1 MNHEY and CDR2 SVGEGT. The CDR3 covers 14 residues. The germline V and J ends were trimmed by 6 bases and 5 bases, with 14 bases remaining between them. The CDR3 loop is CASSRGTANNEQFF. CDR3 sequence (DNA): TGTGCCAGCAGCCGCGGGACAGCCAACAATGAGCAGTTCTTC.

V gene TRBV4-1 combines with J gene TRBJ2-1; possible D gene TRBD1, 5 bases. Germline values: CDR1 MGHRA, CDR2 YSYEKL. The V end was cut by 1 base, the J end by 9 bases, with 13 bases between. The CDR3 has 14 residues. CDR3 amino acids: CASSQVTALAEQFF. CDR3 bases: TGCGCCAGCAGCCAAGTGACAGCCTTGGCTGAGCAGTTCTTC.

The chain joins TRBV5-1 to TRBJ1-2; the D gene is possibly TRBD1 (6 bases). CDR1 is SGHRS and CDR2 is YFSETQ in the germline V gene. The CDR3 spans 14 residues. The V end lost 3 bases, the J end lost 2 bases, and 11 bases lay between the germline ends. As DNA, the CDR3 is TGCGCCAGCAGCTGGACAGACCAAAACTATGGCTACACCTTC. It is translated as CASSWTDQNYGYTF. Together with reference TRBV5-1 and TRBJ1-2, the CDR3 gives the full variable domain: KAGVTQTPRYLIKTRGQQVTLSCSPISGHRSVSWYQQTPGQGLQFLFEYFSETQRNKGNFPGRFSGRQFSNSRSEMNVSTLELGDSALYLCASSWTDQNYGYTFGSGTRLTVV.

The V gene is TRBV13, the J gene TRBJ2-5; tentative D call: TRBD1 (5 bases). Germline V CDR1 and CDR2: PRHDT, FYEKMQ (reference sequence). The CDR3 has 15 amino acids. V was clipped by 3 bases and J by 2 bases, with 13 bases between them. In nucleotides, the CDR3 is TGTGCCAGCAGCTTCGGCGACAGTAATCAAGAGACCCAGTACTTC. Its translation is CASSFGDSNQETQYF.

This clonotype was recorded a few times. The chain uses TRBV7-2 and TRBJ2-5, with D perhaps matching TRBD2 (5 bases). The CDR3 has 15 amino acids. Germline-derived CDR1 and CDR2 are SGHTA and FQGNSA. The germline V and J ends were trimmed by 1 base and 2 bases, with 11 bases remaining between them. The CDR3 DNA reads TGTGCCAGCAGCTTAGGGGGTAGGGAGCAAGAGACCCAGTACTTC. Its protein product is CASSLGGREQETQYF.

Only a few counts were recorded for this clonotype. The chain recombines TRBV4-3 with TRBJ2-7; perhaps TRBD2 as D (5 bases). This CDR3 is 13 amino acids long. The V and J ends lost 4 bases and 7 bases respectively, with 14 bases between them. The V gene's germline CDR1 is LGHNA and CDR2 YSLEER. Written as DNA, the CDR3 is TGCGCCAGCAGCCTGCGGGCGGCTTCGGAGCAGTACTTC. It encodes CASSLRAASEQYF.